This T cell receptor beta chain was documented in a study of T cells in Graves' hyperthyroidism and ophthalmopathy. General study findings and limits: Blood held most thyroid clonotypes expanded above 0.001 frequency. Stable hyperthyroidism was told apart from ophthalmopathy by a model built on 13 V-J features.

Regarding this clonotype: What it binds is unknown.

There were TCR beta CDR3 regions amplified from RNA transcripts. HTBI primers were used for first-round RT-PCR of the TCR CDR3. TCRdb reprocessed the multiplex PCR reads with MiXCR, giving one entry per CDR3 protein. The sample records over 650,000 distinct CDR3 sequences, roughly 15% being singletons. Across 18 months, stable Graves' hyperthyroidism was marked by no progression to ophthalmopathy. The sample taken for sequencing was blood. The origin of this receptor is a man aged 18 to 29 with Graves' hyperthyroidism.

The CDR3 loop reads CASSRGLAGRSGANVLTF. CDR3 nucleotides: TGTGCCAGCAGCCGGGGACTAGCGGGTCGATCTGGGGCCAACGTCCTGACTTTC. This chain uses TRBV2 with TRBJ2-6; 12 bases map to TRBD2. The CDR3 contains 18 residues. Germline trimming cut 6 bases from V and 1 base from J; bases unmatched to any gene: 7. The V gene's germline CDR1 is SNHLY and CDR2 FYNNEI.